Each of the 23 T cell receptor beta chains below was sequenced from the same sample in a study of shared clonotypes between healthy human individuals. Naive CD8 cells lacked CD45RO, underwent positive selection for CCR7 and left out terminally differentiated effector memory CD45RA+ cells. This table comes from immunoSEQ multiplex PCR, and its TCRdb copy is limited to in-frame clones, with some not included. The sample includes about 2.1 million clones, 85% to 95% of them seen just once. The sample was naive CD8+ T cells from PBMCs. These receptors were collected from a man between 18 and 29 years old in good health. Some clones in this sample may be carry-over from other donors' samples.

The V and J genes are TRBV28 and TRBJ1-1; 9 bases line up with TRBD1. V shed 5 bases, J shed 4 bases, and the junction held 5 bases outside the gene matches. This CDR3 has 14 residues. CDR1 and CDR2 from the germline V gene are MDHEN and SYDVKM. This CDR3 is CASSARQGGTEAFF. The CDR3 DNA follows: TGTGCCAGCAGTGCAAGACAGGGGGGCACTGAAGCTTTCTTT.

The V gene is TRBV2, the J gene TRBJ2-1; 7 bases agree with TRBD2. V lost 7 bases and J lost 5; bases outside the gene matches: 5. The CDR3 totals 13 residues. The germline V gene has CDR1 SNHLY and CDR2 FYNNEI. DNA of the CDR3: TGTGCCAGCAACGGCGGGAGTAACAATGAGCAGTTCTTC. Its translation: CASNGGSNNEQFF.

The rearrangement joins TRBV7-8 to TRBJ2-3, with 8 bases aligning to TRBD1. Germline loops: CDR1 SGHVS, CDR2 FQNEAQ. The CDR3 has 15 residues. The V and J ends lost 1 base and 4 bases, in that order; junction bases with no gene match: 4. In DNA, the CDR3 is TGTGCCAGCAGCTTAGGGGACAGGTCTCCAGATACGCAGTATTTT. This sequence encodes CASSLGDRSPDTQYF.

CDR3 region: CASSEIVHATGGTEAFF. CDR3 coding DNA: TGTGCCAGCAGTGAAATTGTGCATGCAACAGGGGGCACTGAAGCTTTCTTT. V and J are TRBV6-1 and TRBJ1-1, with TRBD1 identical over 8 bases. CDR3 size: 17 residues. CDR1 is MNHNS and CDR2 is SASEGT in the germline V gene. Trimming at V came to 2 bases and at J to 4 bases, leaving 12 bases not matched to a gene.

The V and J genes are TRBV2 and TRBJ2-5; D might be TRBD1 or TRBD2, each matching 5 bases. V lost 6 bases to trimming and J lost 5 bases, with 22 bases between them. Per germline, CDR1 SNHLY and CDR2 FYNNEI. There are 16 residues in the CDR3. CDR3 nucleotides: TGTGCCAGCAGCAAAGGGGAGTCCGGGCCCGGGGAGACCCAGTACTTC. This gives the protein CASSKGESGPGETQYF. Supplemented by reference TRBV2 and TRBJ2-5, the full variable domain reads EPEVTQTPSHQVTQMGQEVILRCVPISNHLYFYWYRQILGQKVEFLVSFYNNEISEKSEIFDDQFSVERPDGSNFTLKIRSTKLEDSAMYFCASSKGESGPGETQYFGPGTRLLVL.

J is TRBJ2-3 and V is TRBV28; 7 positions agree with TRBD1. V shed 3 bases and J 3 bases; nucleotides not matched to a gene: 3. Germline V CDR1 and CDR2: MDHEN, SYDVKM. CDR3 length equals 14 residues. The CDR3 sequence: CASSFATGTDTQYF. As DNA, the CDR3 is TGTGCCAGCAGTTTCGCGACAGGGACAGATACGCAGTATTTT.

This chain links TRBV2 with TRBJ2-2; TRBD1 might be the D (5 bases). V dropped 10 bases and J dropped 3 bases, with 9 bases sitting between them. The CDR3 runs 12 residues. Germline-derived CDR1 and CDR2 are SNHLY and FYNNEI. This CDR3 is CAIDRDTGELFF. DNA of the CDR3: TGTGCCATCGACAGAGACACCGGGGAGCTGTTTTTT. The variable domain in full, completed from reference TRBV2 and TRBJ2-2, reads EPEVTQTPSHQVTQMGQEVILRCVPISNHLYFYWYRQILGQKVEFLVSFYNNEISEKSEIFDDQFSVERPDGSNFTLKIRSTKLEDSAMYFCAIDRDTGELFFGEGSRLTVL.

This CDR3 is CASSERQATHSYNEQFF. CDR3 bases: TGTGCCAGCAGCGAGAGACAGGCCACGCACTCCTACAATGAGCAGTTCTTC. The rearrangement links TRBV7-9 to TRBJ2-1; the D gene is possibly TRBD1 (6 bases). V gave up 5 bases and J gave up 0 bases, with 17 bases separating them. Per the germline V gene, CDR1 is SEHNR and CDR2 is FQNEAQ (reference sequence). The CDR3 spans 17 residues.

The chain has TRBV27 and TRBJ2-1, with 8 bases lining up with TRBD2. The germline V gene encodes CDR1 MNHEY and CDR2 SMNVEV (reference sequence). V lost 5 bases, J lost 7 bases, and 13 bases stayed unmatched. This CDR3 comprises 16 residues. The CDR3 region is CASSPSAGEKRNEQFF. DNA of the CDR3: TGTGCCAGCAGTCCATCAGCGGGAGAAAAACGTAATGAGCAGTTCTTC.

This chain uses TRBV6-1 with TRBJ1-5; D might be TRBD1 (6 bases). The CDR3 consists of 15 residues. Per the germline V gene, CDR1 is MNHNS and CDR2 is SASEGT. V was clipped by 0 bases and J by 3 bases, with 9 bases between them. Here the CDR3 DNA reads TGTGCCAGCAGTGAAGCCTGGACAGTCAATCAGCCCCAGCATTTT. Amino acid sequence: CASSEAWTVNQPQHF.

This chain joins TRBV5-1 and TRBJ1-2, with no clear D. The ends were cut back, 0 bases at V and 1 base at J, with 7 bases in the middle. Per the germline V gene, CDR1 is SGHRS and CDR2 is YFSETQ. The CDR3 is 14 amino acids. The CDR3 nucleotides read TGCGCCAGCAGCTTGGATTGGATTAACTATGGCTACACCTTC. As protein: CASSLDWINYGYTF. Looking up the rest from reference TRBV5-1 and TRBJ1-2 gives the full variable domain: KAGVTQTPRYLIKTRGQQVTLSCSPISGHRSVSWYQQTPGQGLQFLFEYFSETQRNKGNFPGRFSGRQFSNSRSEMNVSTLELGDSALYLCASSLDWINYGYTFGSGTRLTVV.

The chain combines TRBV7-8 with TRBJ1-5, with 8 bases lining up with TRBD1. The J segment lost 5 bases and the V segment lost 5 bases, leaving 8 bases of the junction unmatched. Germline V CDR1 and CDR2: SGHVS, FQNEAQ. The CDR3 extends over 15 amino acids. CDR3 nucleotide sequence: TGTGCCAGCAGCCGCTTCACAGGGGGGGATCAGCCCCAGCATTTT. It yields the protein CASSRFTGGDQPQHF.

The CDR3 loop reads CASSPLRGAWYEQYF. The CDR3 DNA reads TGTGCCAGCAGCCCGCTTCGGGGTGCCTGGTACGAGCAGTACTTC. The chain is built from TRBV7-2 and TRBJ2-7; a possible D gene is TRBD2 (5 bases). The CDR3 covers 15 residues. Germline lookup yields CDR1 SGHTA and CDR2 FQGNSA. With 5 bases removed from V and 4 bases from J, the gap between germline ends came to 18 bases.

The CDR3 DNA follows: TGTGCCAGCAGTTTCGACAGCTCTGGGGCCAACGTCCTGACTTTC. Its translation: CASSFDSSGANVLTF. J is TRBJ2-6 and V is TRBV28, with D maybe TRBD1 (5 bases). Germline V gene sequence: CDR1 MDHEN, CDR2 SYDVKM. The CDR3 loop spans 15 amino acids. Trimming removed 3 bases from V and 0 bases from J, with 6 bases in between.

Notes on this clone: This CDR3 is also generated by other DNA sequences in the sample. The CDR3 loop is CASSVAGTGTGELFF. Written as DNA, the CDR3 is TGTGCCAGCAGCGTAGCAGGGACGGGCACCGGGGAGCTGTTTTTT. The V and J genes are TRBV9 and TRBJ2-2; D may be TRBD1 or TRBD2 (5 bases each). The CDR3 covers 15 residues. V lost 0 bases and J 4 bases, leaving 10 bases between the germline ends. The germline V gene encodes CDR1 SGDLS and CDR2 YYNGEE.

About this clone: Other DNA sequences in this specimen translate into the identical CDR3. Here the CDR3 reads CASSVTGAYEQYF. CDR3 nucleotides: TGTGCCAGTAGTGTAACAGGGGCCTACGAGCAGTACTTC. The chain uses TRBV19 and TRBJ2-7; 7 bases agree with TRBD1. The V segment lost 5 bases and the J segment 2 bases; nucleotides outside the gene matches: 3. Germline lookup yields CDR1 LNHDA and CDR2 SQIVND (reference sequence). This CDR3 region has 13 residues.

The chain has TRBV7-6 and TRBJ2-5; 11 bases line up with TRBD1. From germline, CDR1 is SGHVS and CDR2 FNYEAQ. There are 15 residues in the CDR3. J gave up 5 bases and V 1 base, and 3 bases lay outside the gene matches. The CDR3 DNA reads TGTGCCAGCAGCTTAGGGACAGGGGGCGTGGAGACCCAGTACTTC. It translates to CASSLGTGGVETQYF.

V and J are TRBV7-2 and TRBJ2-5, with 13 positions matching TRBD2. Germline lookup yields CDR1 SGHTA and CDR2 FQGNSA. Unmatched junction bases numbered 14, after V lost 2 bases and J lost 5 bases. The CDR3 extends over 19 amino acids. In nucleotides, the CDR3 is TGTGCCAGCAGCTTAAGCTTATTTGGACTAGCGGGAGATGGGGAGACCCAGTACTTC. As protein: CASSLSLFGLAGDGETQYF.

The rearrangement joins TRBV4-1 to TRBJ2-1; no clear D gene. Trimming left V 1 base short and J 12 bases short, with 7 bases between. Germline CDR1 reads MGHRA; CDR2 reads YSYEKL. The CDR3 has 11 amino acids. The CDR3 spells CASSQGTRQFF. CDR3 sequence (DNA): TGCGCCAGCAGCCAAGGGACGAGGCAGTTCTTC.

The rearrangement links TRBV5-4 to TRBJ2-2; 7 positions match TRBD2. Germline lookup yields CDR1 SGHNT and CDR2 YYREEE (reference sequence). The CDR3 runs 18 residues. Unmatched junction bases numbered 17, after V lost 6 bases and J lost 3 bases. The CDR3 DNA reads TGTGCCAGCACCCTTAACGGGGGGAAAGCAAGGGACACCGGGGAGCTGTTTTTT. Translating it yields CASTLNGGKARDTGELFF. Supplemented by reference TRBV5-4 and TRBJ2-2, the full variable domain reads ETGVTQSPTHLIKTRGQQVTLRCSSQSGHNTVSWYQQALGQGPQFIFQYYREEENGRGNFPPRFSGLQFPNYSSELNVNALELDDSALYLCASTLNGGKARDTGELFFGEGSRLTVL.

The chain recombines TRBV30 with TRBJ2-7, with 7 bases matching TRBD2. Germline V gene sequence: CDR1 GTSNPN, CDR2 SVGIG (reference sequence). Unmatched junction bases numbered 11, after V lost 5 bases and J lost 4 bases. This CDR3 region has 14 residues. CDR3 sequence reads: CAWGGGVADYEQYF. The CDR3 DNA follows: TGTGCCTGGGGGGGAGGGGTCGCGGATTACGAGCAGTACTTC.

This clone was detected once. Other DNA sequences in this sample translate to the same CDR3. The V gene is TRBV9, the J gene TRBJ2-7; TRBD1 matches 9 bases. V lost 3 bases, J lost 6 bases, and 1 base stayed unmatched. Germline CDR1 SGDLS, CDR2 YYNGEE. The CDR3 is 12 amino acids. CDR3 in DNA: TGTGCCAGCAGCGAGGACAGGGGCGAGCAGTACTTC. Translated: CASSEDRGEQYF.

The chain has TRBV7-8 and TRBJ2-2; tentative D call: TRBD2 (5 bases). V lost 0 bases and J 1 base, leaving 15 bases between the germline ends. Germline V gene data show CDR1 as SGHVS and CDR2 as FQNEAQ. CDR3 length: 18 residues. The CDR3 loop reads CASSLARGSMENTGELFF. The CDR3 coding sequence is TGTGCCAGCAGCTTAGCGCGAGGGAGTATGGAGAACACCGGGGAGCTGTTTTTT.